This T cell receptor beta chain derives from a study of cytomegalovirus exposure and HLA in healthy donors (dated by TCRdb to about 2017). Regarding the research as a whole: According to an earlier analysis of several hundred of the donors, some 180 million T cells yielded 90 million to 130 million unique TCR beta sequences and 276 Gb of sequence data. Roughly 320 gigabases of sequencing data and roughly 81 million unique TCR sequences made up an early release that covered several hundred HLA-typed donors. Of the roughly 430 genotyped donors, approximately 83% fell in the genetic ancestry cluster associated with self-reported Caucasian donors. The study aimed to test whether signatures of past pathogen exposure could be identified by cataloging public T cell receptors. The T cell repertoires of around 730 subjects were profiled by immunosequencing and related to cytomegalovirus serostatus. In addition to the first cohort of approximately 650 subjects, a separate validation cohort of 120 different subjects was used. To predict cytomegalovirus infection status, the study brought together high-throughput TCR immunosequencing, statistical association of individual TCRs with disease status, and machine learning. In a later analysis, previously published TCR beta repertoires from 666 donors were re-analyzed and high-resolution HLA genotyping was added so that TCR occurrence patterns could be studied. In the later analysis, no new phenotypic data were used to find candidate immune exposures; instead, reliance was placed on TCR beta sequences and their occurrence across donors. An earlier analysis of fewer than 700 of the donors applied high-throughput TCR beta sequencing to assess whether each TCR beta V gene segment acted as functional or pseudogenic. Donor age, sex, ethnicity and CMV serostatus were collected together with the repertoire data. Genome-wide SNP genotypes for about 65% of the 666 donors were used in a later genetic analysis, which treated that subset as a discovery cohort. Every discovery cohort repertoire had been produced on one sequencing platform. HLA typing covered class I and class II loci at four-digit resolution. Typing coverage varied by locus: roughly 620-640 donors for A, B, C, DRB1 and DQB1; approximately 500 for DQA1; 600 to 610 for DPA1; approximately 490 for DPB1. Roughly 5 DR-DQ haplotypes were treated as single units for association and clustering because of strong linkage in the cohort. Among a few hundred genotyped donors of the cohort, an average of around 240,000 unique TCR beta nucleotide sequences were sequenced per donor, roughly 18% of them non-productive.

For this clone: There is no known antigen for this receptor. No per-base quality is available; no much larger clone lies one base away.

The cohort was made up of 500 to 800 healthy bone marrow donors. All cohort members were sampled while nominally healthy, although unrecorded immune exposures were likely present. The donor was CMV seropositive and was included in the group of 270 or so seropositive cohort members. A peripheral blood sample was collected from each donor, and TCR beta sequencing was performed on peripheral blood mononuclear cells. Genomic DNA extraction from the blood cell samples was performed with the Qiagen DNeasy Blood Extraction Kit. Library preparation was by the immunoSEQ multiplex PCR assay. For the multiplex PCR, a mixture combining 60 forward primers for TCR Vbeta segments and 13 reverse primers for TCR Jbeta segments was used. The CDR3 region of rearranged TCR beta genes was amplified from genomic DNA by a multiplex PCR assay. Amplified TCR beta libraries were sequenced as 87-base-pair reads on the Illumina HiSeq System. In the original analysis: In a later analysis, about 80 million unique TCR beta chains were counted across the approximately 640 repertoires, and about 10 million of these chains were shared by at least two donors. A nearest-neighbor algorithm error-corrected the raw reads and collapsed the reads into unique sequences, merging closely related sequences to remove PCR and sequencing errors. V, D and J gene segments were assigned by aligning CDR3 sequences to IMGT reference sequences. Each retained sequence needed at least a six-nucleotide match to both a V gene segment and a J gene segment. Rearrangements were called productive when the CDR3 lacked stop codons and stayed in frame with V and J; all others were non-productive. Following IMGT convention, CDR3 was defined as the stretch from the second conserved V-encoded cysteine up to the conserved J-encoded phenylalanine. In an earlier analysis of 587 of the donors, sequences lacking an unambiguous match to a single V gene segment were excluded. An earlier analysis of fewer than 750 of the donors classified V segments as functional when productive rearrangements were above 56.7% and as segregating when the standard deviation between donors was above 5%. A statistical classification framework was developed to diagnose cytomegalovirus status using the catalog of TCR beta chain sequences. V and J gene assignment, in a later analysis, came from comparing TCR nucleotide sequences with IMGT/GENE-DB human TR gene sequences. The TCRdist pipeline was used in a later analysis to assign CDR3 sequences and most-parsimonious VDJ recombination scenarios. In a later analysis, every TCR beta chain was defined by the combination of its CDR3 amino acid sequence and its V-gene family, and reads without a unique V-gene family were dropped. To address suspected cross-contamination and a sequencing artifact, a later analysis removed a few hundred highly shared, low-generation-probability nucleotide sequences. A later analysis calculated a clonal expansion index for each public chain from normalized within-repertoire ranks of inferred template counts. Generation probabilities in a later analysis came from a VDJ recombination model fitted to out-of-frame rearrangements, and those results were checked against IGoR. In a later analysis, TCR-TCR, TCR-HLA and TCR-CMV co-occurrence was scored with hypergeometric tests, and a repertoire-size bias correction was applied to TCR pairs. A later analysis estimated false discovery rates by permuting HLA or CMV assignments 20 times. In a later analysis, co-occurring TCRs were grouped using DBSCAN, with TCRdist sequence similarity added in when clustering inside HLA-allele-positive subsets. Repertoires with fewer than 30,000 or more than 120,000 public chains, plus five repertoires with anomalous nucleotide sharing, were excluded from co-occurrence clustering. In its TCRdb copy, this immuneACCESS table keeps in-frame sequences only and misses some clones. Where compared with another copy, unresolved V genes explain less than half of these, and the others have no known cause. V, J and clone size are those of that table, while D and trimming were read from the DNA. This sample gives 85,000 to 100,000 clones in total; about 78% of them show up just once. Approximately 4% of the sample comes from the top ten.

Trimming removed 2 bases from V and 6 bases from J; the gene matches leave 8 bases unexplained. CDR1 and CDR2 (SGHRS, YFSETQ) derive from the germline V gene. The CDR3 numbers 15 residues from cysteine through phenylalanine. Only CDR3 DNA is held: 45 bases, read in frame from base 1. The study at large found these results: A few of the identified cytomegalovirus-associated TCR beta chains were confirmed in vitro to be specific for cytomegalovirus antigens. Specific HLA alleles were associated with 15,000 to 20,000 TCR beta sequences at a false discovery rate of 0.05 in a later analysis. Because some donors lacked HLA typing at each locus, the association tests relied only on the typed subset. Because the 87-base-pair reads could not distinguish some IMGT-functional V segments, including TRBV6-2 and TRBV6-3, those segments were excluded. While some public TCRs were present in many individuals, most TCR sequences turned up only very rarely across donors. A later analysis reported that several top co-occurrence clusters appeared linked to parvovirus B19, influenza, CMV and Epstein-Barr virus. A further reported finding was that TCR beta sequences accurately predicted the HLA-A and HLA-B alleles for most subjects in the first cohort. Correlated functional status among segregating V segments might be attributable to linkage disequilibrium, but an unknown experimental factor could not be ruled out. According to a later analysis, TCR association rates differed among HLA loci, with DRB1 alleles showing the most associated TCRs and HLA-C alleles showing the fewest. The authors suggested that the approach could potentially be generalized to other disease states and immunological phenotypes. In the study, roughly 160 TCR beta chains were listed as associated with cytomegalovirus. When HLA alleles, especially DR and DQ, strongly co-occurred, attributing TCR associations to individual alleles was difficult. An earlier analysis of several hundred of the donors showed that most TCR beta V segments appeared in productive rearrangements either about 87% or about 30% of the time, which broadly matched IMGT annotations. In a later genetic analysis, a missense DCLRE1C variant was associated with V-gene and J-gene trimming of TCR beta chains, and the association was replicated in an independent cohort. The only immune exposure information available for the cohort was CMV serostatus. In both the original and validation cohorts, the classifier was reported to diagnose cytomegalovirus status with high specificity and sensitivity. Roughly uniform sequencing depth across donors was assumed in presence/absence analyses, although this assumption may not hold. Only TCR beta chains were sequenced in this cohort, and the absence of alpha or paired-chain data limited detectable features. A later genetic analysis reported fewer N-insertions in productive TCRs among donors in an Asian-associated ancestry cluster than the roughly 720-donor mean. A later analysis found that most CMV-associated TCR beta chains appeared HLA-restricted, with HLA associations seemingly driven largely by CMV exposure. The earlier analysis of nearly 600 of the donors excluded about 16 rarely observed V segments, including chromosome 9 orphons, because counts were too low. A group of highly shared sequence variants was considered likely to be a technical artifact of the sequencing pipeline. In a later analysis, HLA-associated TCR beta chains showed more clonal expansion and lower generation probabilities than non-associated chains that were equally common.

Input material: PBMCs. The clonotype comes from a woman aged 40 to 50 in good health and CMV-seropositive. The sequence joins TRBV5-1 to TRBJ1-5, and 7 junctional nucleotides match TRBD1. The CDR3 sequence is CASSLTGEVVQPQHF. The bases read TGCGCCAGCAGCTTAACAGGGGAAGTCGTTCAGCCCCAGCATTTT.